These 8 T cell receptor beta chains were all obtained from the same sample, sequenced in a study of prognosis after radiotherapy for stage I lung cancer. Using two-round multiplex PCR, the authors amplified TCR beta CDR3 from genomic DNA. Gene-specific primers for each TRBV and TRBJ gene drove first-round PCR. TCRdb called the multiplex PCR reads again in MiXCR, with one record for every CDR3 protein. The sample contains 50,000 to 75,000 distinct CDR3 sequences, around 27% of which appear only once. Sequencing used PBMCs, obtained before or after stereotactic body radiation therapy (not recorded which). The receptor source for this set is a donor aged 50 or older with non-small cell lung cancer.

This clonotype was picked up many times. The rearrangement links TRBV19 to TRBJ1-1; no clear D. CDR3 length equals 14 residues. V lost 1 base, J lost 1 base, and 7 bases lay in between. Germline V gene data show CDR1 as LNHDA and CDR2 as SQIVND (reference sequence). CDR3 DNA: TGTGCCAGTAGTATAGGATCCGCGAACACTGAAGCTTTCTTT. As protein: CASSIGSANTEAFF.

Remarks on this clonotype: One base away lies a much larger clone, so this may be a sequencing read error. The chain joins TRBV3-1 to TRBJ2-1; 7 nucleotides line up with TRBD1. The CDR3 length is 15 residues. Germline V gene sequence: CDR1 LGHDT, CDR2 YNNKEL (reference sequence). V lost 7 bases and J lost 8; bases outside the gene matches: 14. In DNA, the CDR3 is TGTGCCAGCACCCACCCGGACAGGCCCGGCGATGAGCAGTTCTTC. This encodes CASTHPDRPGDEQFF.

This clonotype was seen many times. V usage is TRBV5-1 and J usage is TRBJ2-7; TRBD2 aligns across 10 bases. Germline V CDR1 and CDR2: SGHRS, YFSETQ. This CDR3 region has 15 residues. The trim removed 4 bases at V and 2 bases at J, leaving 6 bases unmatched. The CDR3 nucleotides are TGCGCCAGCAGCCCTTTAGCGGGGGGTCCCTACGAGCAGTACTTC. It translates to CASSPLAGGPYEQYF.

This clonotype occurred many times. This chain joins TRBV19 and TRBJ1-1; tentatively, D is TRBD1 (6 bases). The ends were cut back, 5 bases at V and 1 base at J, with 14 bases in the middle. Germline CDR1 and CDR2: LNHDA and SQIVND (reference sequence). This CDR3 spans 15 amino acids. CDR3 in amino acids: CASSPYRDRNTEAFF. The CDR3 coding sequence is TGTGCCAGTAGTCCTTACAGGGATCGGAACACTGAAGCTTTCTTT.

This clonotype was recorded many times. The CDR3 sequence is CASSSREAGELFF. The DNA of the CDR3 is TGTGCCAGCAGCTCCCGGGAGGCCGGGGAGCTGTTTTTT. The chain has TRBV7-2 and TRBJ2-2; 7 nucleotides agree with TRBD2. V shed 4 bases, J shed 6 bases, and the junction held 2 bases outside the gene matches. Germline loops: CDR1 SGHTA, CDR2 FQGNSA. The CDR3 contains 13 residues.

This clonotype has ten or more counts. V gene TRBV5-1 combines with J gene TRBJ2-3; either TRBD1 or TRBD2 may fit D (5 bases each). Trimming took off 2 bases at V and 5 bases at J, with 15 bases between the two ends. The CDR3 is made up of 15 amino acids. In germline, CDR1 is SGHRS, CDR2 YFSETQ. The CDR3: CASSFSGPPGDTQYF. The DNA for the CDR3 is TGCGCCAGCAGCTTCTCGGGACCCCCGGGAGATACGCAGTATTTT.

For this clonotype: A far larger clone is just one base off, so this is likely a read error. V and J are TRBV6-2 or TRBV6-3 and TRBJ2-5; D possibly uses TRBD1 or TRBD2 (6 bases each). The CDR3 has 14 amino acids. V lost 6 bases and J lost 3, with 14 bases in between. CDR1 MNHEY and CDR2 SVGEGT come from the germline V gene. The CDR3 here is CASSRGGLEETQYF. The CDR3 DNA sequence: TGTGCCAGCAGCCGAGGGGGGTTAGAAGAGACCCAGTACTTC.

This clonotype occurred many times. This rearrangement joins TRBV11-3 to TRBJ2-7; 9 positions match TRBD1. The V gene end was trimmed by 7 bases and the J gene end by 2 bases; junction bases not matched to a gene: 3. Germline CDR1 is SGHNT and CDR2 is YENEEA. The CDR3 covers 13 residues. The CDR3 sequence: CASTGTGTYEQYF. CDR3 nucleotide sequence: TGTGCCAGCACCGGGACAGGGACCTACGAGCAGTACTTC.